Detailed here is one T cell receptor (beta chain). The data stem from a study of T cells after yellow fever vaccination. Whole-study context: Low-cell-number fractions were prepared with SMART-Seq v4 Ultra Low Input.

TCRdb re-derived calls from the 5' RACE reads in MiXCR, one entry per CDR3 protein. The sample holds roughly 400,000 distinct CDR3 sequences, 15% to 20% seen once. The receptor was isolated from a man aged 18 to 30 who received the YFV17D yellow fever vaccine. Material: PBMCs, obtained before the yellow fever booster vaccination.

The CDR3 nucleotides read TGTGCCAGCAGCAAAGGCGGTAGCGGGGATGAAGATACGCAGTATTTT. Protein: CASSKGGSGDEDTQYF. The rearrangement joins TRBV21-1 to TRBJ2-3; the table calls TRBD2, which could not be checked here. TRBV21-1 is a pseudogene segment. The length of the CDR3 is 16 residues.